These 16 T cell receptor beta chains were sequenced from one sample in a study of stem cell transplantation in POMP-related autoinflammatory disease. Here immunoSEQ multiplex PCR was the method, and the copy in TCRdb shows in-frame clones only, minus some. The data show over 25,000 clones, about 91% seen once. This specimen was CD4+ T cells from PBMCs, taken before stem cell transplantation. All receptors come from a human donor with POMP-related autoinflammation and immune dysregulation (PRAID).

The rearrangement links TRBV30 to TRBJ1-1, with 8 bases lining up with TRBD1. With V trimmed by 7 bases and J by 5 bases, 6 bases remained unmatched. Germline V lookup: CDR1 GTSNPN, CDR2 SVGIG (reference sequence). The CDR3 covers 12 residues. CDR3 DNA sequence: TGTGCCTCCGACAGGGGAGCAACTGAAGCTTTCTTT. Translating gives CASDRGATEAFF.

CDR3 in DNA: TGTGCTAGTGGTTTAGACACCGGGGAGCTGTTTTTT. It specifies CASGLDTGELFF. This rearrangement joins TRBV12-5 to TRBJ2-2, with D unresolved. V lost 3 bases and J 3 bases, leaving 2 bases between the germline ends. Germline CDR1 LGHNT, CDR2 FRNRAP. The CDR3 totals 12 residues.

The chain links TRBV4-2 to TRBJ2-3; TRBD2 aligns across 12 bases. The ends lost 3 bases at V and 4 bases at J; junction bases unmatched: 8. Germline V CDR1 and CDR2: LGHNA, YNFKEQ. The CDR3 sequence is 17 residues long. The CDR3 region has the DNA TGTGCCAGCAGCCAGGAGACTAGCGGGAGATCGGCAGATACGCAGTATTTT. This translates into CASSQETSGRSADTQYF.

This chain connects TRBV5-1 to TRBJ1-1; D might be TRBD1 (5 bases). The ends were cut back, 4 bases at V and 4 bases at J, with 14 bases in the middle. Germline CDR1 SGHRS, CDR2 YFSETQ. The CDR3 length is 14 residues. CDR3 amino acids: CASSQLGGGTEAFF. CDR3 sequence (DNA): TGCGCCAGCAGCCAGTTGGGGGGAGGCACTGAAGCTTTCTTT.

The chain links TRBV5-1 to TRBJ2-1; 7 positions agree with TRBD1. Germline values: CDR1 SGHRS, CDR2 YFSETQ. The CDR3 totals 16 residues. V gave up 4 bases and J gave up 4 bases; unmatched junction bases: 11. CDR3 amino acids: CASSKTGDIPYNEQFF. DNA of the CDR3: TGCGCCAGCAGCAAAACAGGGGATATCCCTTACAATGAGCAGTTCTTC.

The rearrangement links TRBV10-2 to TRBJ2-3; 9 positions agree with TRBD2. Germline values: CDR1 WSHSY, CDR2 SAAADI. The CDR3 spans 12 residues. V shed 3 bases and J 11 bases; nucleotides not matched to a gene: 3. The CDR3: CASSEIAGEQYF. CDR3 sequence (DNA): TGCGCCAGCAGTGAAATAGCGGGGGAGCAGTATTTT.

The chain employs TRBV27 and TRBJ2-2; a weak D match, TRBD1 (6 bases). Trimming cost V 4 bases and J 7 bases, with 10 bases left between them. The CDR3 length is 13 residues. CDR1 and CDR2 from the germline V gene are MNHEY and SMNVEV (reference sequence). In DNA form, the CDR3 reads TGTGCCAGCAGTTCTCAGGGGAGCGGGGAGCTGTTTTTT. Amino acid sequence: CASSSQGSGELFF.

The chain has TRBV7-2 and TRBJ1-3; D gene unclear. This CDR3 region has 16 residues. Per germline, CDR1 SGHTA and CDR2 FQGNSA. V was cut by 0 bases and J by 0 bases, with 9 bases left in between. For the CDR3, the DNA is TGTGCCAGCAGCTTAGCGTGGGTATCCTCTGGAAACACCATATATTTT. It is translated as CASSLAWVSSGNTIYF.

The chain recombines TRBV4-1 with TRBJ2-6; D unclear. V lost 1 base and J lost 0, with 4 bases in between. CDR3 size: 15 residues. The germline V gene has CDR1 MGHRA and CDR2 YSYEKL. The CDR3 bases are TGCGCCAGCAGCCAAGGACACTCTGGGGCCAACGTCCTGACTTTC. Translated: CASSQGHSGANVLTF.

This clone was counted between two and nine times. The V and J genes are TRBV5-1 and TRBJ2-1, with D perhaps being TRBD1 or TRBD2 (5 bases each). The germline V gene has CDR1 SGHRS and CDR2 YFSETQ. CDR3 size: 13 residues. Trimming left V 4 bases short and J 5 bases short, with 10 bases between. CDR3 region: CASSQGPDNEQFF. Here the CDR3 DNA reads TGCGCCAGCAGCCAGGGACCGGACAATGAGCAGTTCTTC.

V and J are TRBV4-1 and TRBJ1-1; 10 bases line up with TRBD1. Germline V CDR1 and CDR2: MGHRA, YSYEKL. The CDR3 covers 13 residues. V trimming: 4 bases; J trimming: 4 bases; junction bases outside the gene matches: 0. The CDR3 DNA reads as TGCGCCAGCAGCCGGACAGGGGGCACTGAAGCTTTCTTT. Translating gives CASSRTGGTEAFF.

This clone was observed a few times. CDR3: CASSQWDSDNSPLHF. The CDR3 DNA reads TGTGCCAGCAGCCAATGGGACAGCGATAATTCACCCCTCCACTTT. The rearrangement uses TRBV16 and TRBJ1-6; TRBD1 agrees at 7 bases. The CDR3 extends over 15 amino acids. V was clipped by 1 base and J by 5 bases; unmatched bases: 2. Germline assignment: CDR1 KGHSY and CDR2 FQNENV.

This clone has just a few counts. This chain connects TRBV4-2 to TRBJ1-5; D perhaps matches TRBD1 (5 bases). Between the trimmed V and J ends, which lost 3 bases and 0 bases, there was a span of 9 bases. The V gene's germline CDR1 is LGHNA and CDR2 YNFKEQ. The CDR3 totals 15 residues. The CDR3 nucleotides read TGTGCCAGCAGCCAGGGGCAATATAGCAATCAGCCCCAGCATTTT. Protein: CASSQGQYSNQPQHF.

The chain links TRBV27 to TRBJ2-7, with 8 bases lining up with TRBD2. CDR1 is MNHEY, CDR2 SMNVEV, per germline (reference sequence). The CDR3 contains 14 residues. Trimming took 6 bases from V and 2 from J; bases not matched to a gene: 6. The CDR3 coding sequence is TGTGCCAGCAGGCCGGGAGGGCCTGCCTACGAGCAGTACTTC. This translates into CASRPGGPAYEQYF.

The chain joins TRBV6-1 to TRBJ1-5; no clear D gene. The CDR3 contains 13 residues. Trimming removed 11 bases from V and 0 bases from J, with 11 bases in between. Germline-derived CDR1 and CDR2 are MNHNS and SASEGT. CDR3 in DNA: TGTGCCGCGAGTGGGGATAGCAATCAGCCCCAGCATTTT. Translating it yields CAASGDSNQPQHF.

V and J are TRBV29-1 and TRBJ1-1; D remains unclear. CDR1 SQVTM and CDR2 ANQGSEA come from the germline V gene. Trimming removed 4 bases from V and 1 base from J, with 13 bases in between. The CDR3 spans 14 residues. The DNA of the CDR3 is TGCAGCGTTGCAGCTCCTTTGACGAACACTGAAGCTTTCTTT. Protein: CSVAAPLTNTEAFF.